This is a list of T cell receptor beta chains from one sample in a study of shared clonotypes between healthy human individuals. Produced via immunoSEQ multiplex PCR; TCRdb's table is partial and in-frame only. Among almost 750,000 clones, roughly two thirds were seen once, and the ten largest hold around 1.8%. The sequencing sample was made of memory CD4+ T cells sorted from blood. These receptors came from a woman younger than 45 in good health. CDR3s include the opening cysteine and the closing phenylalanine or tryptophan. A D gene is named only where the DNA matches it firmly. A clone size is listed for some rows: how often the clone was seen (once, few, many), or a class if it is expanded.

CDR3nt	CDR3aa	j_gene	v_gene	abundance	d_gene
TGCGCCAGCAGCCCGGGACTAGCGGCGATTACGCAGTATTTT	CASSPGLAAITQYF	TRBJ2-3	TRBV4-1	.	TRBD2
TGTGCCAGCAAGCGGGAAGCGGGTTACAATGAGCAGTTCTTC	CASKREAGYNEQFF	TRBJ2-1	TRBV27	few	TRBD2
TGTGCCAGCAGTCTAATCGGGACAGGAGACACTGAAGCTTTCTTT	CASSLIGTGDTEAFF	TRBJ1-1	TRBV28	.	TRBD1
TGTGCCAGCAGTCCCCCCCCGGGACTAGCGGGAGAGAGCGAGCAGTACTTC	CASSPPPGLAGESEQYF	TRBJ2-7	TRBV27	.	TRBD2
TGTGCCATCAGTGAGCCGCCCCAGACAGATGAAGCTTTCTTT	CAISEPPQTDEAFF	TRBJ1-1	TRBV10-3	few	.
TGTGCCAGCAGTTTGTCGGGACAGGGCAACGAGCAGTACTTC	CASSLSGQGNEQYF	TRBJ2-7	TRBV28	.	TRBD1
TGTGCCAGCAGCGAAATGATCCTTTTGAACACTGAAGCTTTCTTT	CASSEMILLNTEAFF	TRBJ1-1	TRBV7-9	.	.
TGTGCCAGCAGCATAACCGGGACAGGGGATCAGCCCCAGCATTTT	CASSITGTGDQPQHF	TRBJ1-5	TRBV7-2	.	TRBD1
TGTGCCAGTAGTATGGGGTCGACAGGCCCTAATGAAAAACTGTTTTTT	CASSMGSTGPNEKLFF	TRBJ1-4	TRBV19	.	.
TGTGCCAGCAGCAGGGGTGGGGTAGAGACCCAGTACTTC	CASSRGGVETQYF	TRBJ2-5	TRBV5-6	.	.
TGTGCCAGCAGCTTCGGCGCCAGCTTCTACGAGCAGTACTTC	CASSFGASFYEQYF	TRBJ2-7	TRBV5-4	.	.